Listed below are T cell receptor beta chains from one sample, sequenced in a study of blood T cell repertoires in COVID-19. TCRdb's table, derived via immunoSEQ multiplex PCR, lists solely in-frame clones and lacks some. The sample records 35,000 or so clones, around four fifths being singletons. The sequencing sample was made of peripheral blood. All receptors derive from a human donor in a cohort sampled during active or convalescent COVID-19. The donor label of this sample is uncertain. Each CDR3 is given with its conserved first and last residue. Each record gives: J gene, V gene, clone size, D gene, CDR3 DNA, CDR3 protein. D genes are given only for firm matches. The size of a clone is reported for some rows only, either as once, few or many, or as a class for expanded clones.

TRBJ2-5	TRBV6-6	-	TRBD1	TGTGCCAGCAGTTACGGCACAGGGGGCTGGGAGACCCAGTACTTC	CASSYGTGGWETQYF
TRBJ2-5	TRBV7-9	-	TRBD2	TGTGCCAGCAGCCCCCCCCGAGGCGGGAGGGTGGAGACCCAGTACTTC	CASSPPRGGRVETQYF
TRBJ2-7	TRBV5-1	once	TRBD2	TGCGCCAGCAGCTATAGCGGGAGTAACCACGAGCAGTACTTC	CASSYSGSNHEQYF
TRBJ1-1	TRBV24-1	-	TRBD1	TGTGCCACCAGTCGACAGGGACATGAAGCTTTCTTT	CATSRQGHEAFF
TRBJ1-2	TRBV30	-	-	TGTGCCTGGAGCGCCGGGACTGGGGCTGGCTACACCTTC	CAWSAGTGAGYTF
TRBJ2-1	TRBV27	-	-	TGTGCCAGCAGAACTATGATAGGACAGGGAGGGTATGAGCAGTTCTTC	CASRTMIGQGGYEQFF
TRBJ1-5	TRBV6-2/TRBV6-3	-	TRBD1	TGTGCCAGCAGCACCCGGGACAGGGGGTATCAGCCCCAGCATTTT	CASSTRDRGYQPQHF
TRBJ2-3	TRBV9	-	-	TGTGCCAGCAGCGTAGAAGACCCTAGCCGCACAGATACGCAGTATTTT	CASSVEDPSRTDTQYF
TRBJ2-2	TRBV9	once	TRBD2	TGTGCCAGCAGCGTAGGGCTAGCGGGAGCCGGGGAGCTGTTTTTT	CASSVGLAGAGELFF
TRBJ2-7	TRBV5-1	-	TRBD2	TGCGCCAGCAGTTCCGGGGGGGGCGTTCCCTACGAGCAGTACTTC	CASSSGGGVPYEQYF
TRBJ1-1	TRBV11-2	-	-	TGTGCCAGCAGCTTAGCCGTCAGGGGAACAGCTTTCTTT	CASSLAVRGTAFF
TRBJ2-3	TRBV30	-	-	TGTGCCTGGAGTGTACAACCCACAGATACGCAGTATTTT	CAWSVQPTDTQYF
TRBJ1-6	TRBV6-6	few	TRBD1	TGTGCCAGCAGTCATACGCCGGGACAGGCAAATTCACCCCTCCACTTT	CASSHTPGQANSPLHF
TRBJ1-2	TRBV28	-	-	TGTGCCAGCAGTCCATCAGGGGCCTATGGCTACACCTTC	CASSPSGAYGYTF
TRBJ1-1	TRBV30	-	TRBD1	TGTGCCTGGAGCCGGACAGGTAGGGGCAACACTGAAGCTTTCTTT	CAWSRTGRGNTEAFF
TRBJ1-5	TRBV7-9	-	-	TGTGCCAGCAGCTTAGGGTCAGCCAGAGGGCCCCAGCATTTT	CASSLGSARGPQHF
TRBJ2-2	TRBV24-1	-	TRBD2	TGTGCCACCAGTGAACTCCCGGGACTAGGTCCCGGGGAGCTGTTTTTT	CATSELPGLGPGELFF